The 5 T cell receptor beta chains presented below share a single source sample, sequenced in a study of siplizumab effects on memory and regulatory T cells. Some clones are missing from TCRdb's copy, which holds only in-frame ones; the method was immunoSEQ multiplex PCR. The sample includes about 80,000 clones, approximately 95% of them seen just once. Sequences were obtained from CD8+ T cells sorted from blood. These receptor sequences come from a human donor in good health.

V gene TRBV5-6 combines with J gene TRBJ1-2; no firm D call. This CDR3 is built from 14 residues. CDR1 is SGHDT and CDR2 is YYEEEE in the germline V gene. V lost 0 bases and J 8 bases, leaving 14 bases between the germline ends. The CDR3 region is CASSLAADGRGYTF. CDR3 bases: TGTGCCAGCAGCTTGGCGGCGGATGGAAGAGGCTACACCTTC.

V and J are TRBV6-5 and TRBJ1-1; 7 bases map to TRBD1. The CDR3 has 11 residues. Germline assignment: CDR1 MNHEY and CDR2 SVGAGI. The trim removed 6 bases at V and 10 bases at J, leaving 5 bases unmatched. The CDR3 nucleotides read TGTGCCAGCAGCCCACAGGGGAGAGCTTTCTTT. This gives the protein CASSPQGRAFF.

The V and J genes are TRBV30 and TRBJ2-7, with D tentatively TRBD1 (6 bases). V dropped 4 bases and J dropped 3 bases, with 16 bases sitting between them. This CDR3 region has 14 residues. CDR1 and CDR2 from the germline V gene are GTSNPN and SVGIG (reference sequence). The DNA of the CDR3 is TGTGCCTGGACGGCAGGGGTAGGTTACTACGAGCAGTACTTC. Translated, it gives CAWTAGVGYYEQYF.

The chain uses TRBV20-1 and TRBJ2-5; D remains unclear. Germline values: CDR1 DFQATT, CDR2 SNEGSKA (reference sequence). This CDR3 spans 11 amino acids. Trimming removed 7 bases from V and 5 bases from J, with 11 bases in between. CDR3 sequence: CSEQSSETQYF. The CDR3 DNA is TGCAGTGAACAAAGTTCTGAGACCCAGTACTTC.

The genes are TRBV6-1 and TRBJ2-7, with 8 nucleotides matching TRBD2. CDR3 length equals 14 residues. Germline loops: CDR1 MNHNS, CDR2 SASEGT. V shed 6 bases and J 5 bases; nucleotides not matched to a gene: 9. CDR3 amino acids: CASSPGGDYHEQYF. CDR3 DNA sequence: TGTGCCAGCAGCCCGGGGGGGGACTACCACGAGCAGTACTTC.